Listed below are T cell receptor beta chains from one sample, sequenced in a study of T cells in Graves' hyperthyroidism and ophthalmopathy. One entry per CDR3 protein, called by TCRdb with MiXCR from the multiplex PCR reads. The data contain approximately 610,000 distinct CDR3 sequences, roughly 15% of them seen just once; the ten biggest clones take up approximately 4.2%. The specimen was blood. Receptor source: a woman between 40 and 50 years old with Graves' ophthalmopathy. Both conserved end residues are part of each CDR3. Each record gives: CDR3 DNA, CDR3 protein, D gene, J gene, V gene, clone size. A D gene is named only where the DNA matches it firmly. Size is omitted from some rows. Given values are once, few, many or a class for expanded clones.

DNA: TGTGCCTGGAGTGCACAGGGGGCTTACACTGAAGCTTTCTTT
CDR3: CAWSAQGAYTEAFF
D: TRBD1
J: TRBJ1-1
V: TRBV30
size: many

DNA: TGTGCCAGCAGTTTCCCGCCAGGGAGGTACACTGAAGCTTTCTTT
CDR3: CASSFPPGRYTEAFF
D: NA
J: TRBJ1-1
V: TRBV28
size: NA

DNA: TGTGCCAGCAGTCCCCCCACAGGGAGCATCGGGGAGCTGTTTTTT
CDR3: CASSPPTGSIGELFF
D: NA
J: TRBJ2-2
V: TRBV28
size: NA

DNA: TGTGCCACCAGTGATGAGACAGTCTCTGGAAACACCATATATTTT
CDR3: CATSDETVSGNTIYF
D: NA
J: TRBJ1-3
V: TRBV24-1
size: few

DNA: TGCGCCAGCAGCCAAGTCTCAGGGGGTCATTACGAGCAGTACTTC
CDR3: CASSQVSGGHYEQYF
D: TRBD1
J: TRBJ2-7
V: TRBV4-1
size: few

DNA: TGTGCCAGCAGCCCCGCGTGGGCGCTAGCGGCCTCTGCGCAGTATTTT
CDR3: CASSPAWALAASAQYF
D: TRBD2
J: TRBJ2-3
V: TRBV9
size: many

DNA: TGTGCCAGCAGACGCCAGACACCAAACACTGAAGCTTTCTTT
CDR3: CASRRQTPNTEAFF
D: NA
J: TRBJ1-1
V: TRBV6-1
size: many

DNA: TGTGCCAGCAACAGGGGGCTGTCTGGGACCCAGTACTTC
CDR3: CASNRGLSGTQYF
D: TRBD1
J: TRBJ2-5
V: TRBV9
size: many

DNA: TGCGCCAGCAGCCGGGAAGGGCTAGCCGGGGAGCTGTTTTTT
CDR3: CASSREGLAGELFF
D: NA
J: TRBJ2-2
V: TRBV4-1
size: many

DNA: TGTGCCAGCAGCCGGACAGACCAACGGGGCTACACCTTC
CDR3: CASSRTDQRGYTF
D: NA
J: TRBJ1-2
V: TRBV12-3/TRBV12-4
size: many

DNA: TGTGCCAGCAGTCCCGGACAGGACAACACTGAAGCTTTCTTT
CDR3: CASSPGQDNTEAFF
D: TRBD1
J: TRBJ1-1
V: TRBV28
size: many

DNA: TGCGCCAGCAGCACAGAGATGTTACGGGGCACTGAAGCTTTCTTT
CDR3: CASSTEMLRGTEAFF
D: NA
J: TRBJ1-1
V: TRBV5-1
size: few

DNA: TGTGCCAGCAGCTTGTCGGCTGAAGCTGGAAACATTCAGTACTTC
CDR3: CASSLSAEAGNIQYF
D: NA
J: TRBJ2-4
V: TRBV5-6
size: few

DNA: TGTGCCAGCAGTTCCTTGGGGCTAGCGGGAAACTACGAGCAGTACTTC
CDR3: CASSSLGLAGNYEQYF
D: TRBD2
J: TRBJ2-7
V: TRBV12-3/TRBV12-4
size: few

DNA: TGCGCCAGCAGTGAGTGGCCGGTGGACGGGACTAGCGGGAGGGCCTTGAACATTCAGTACTTC
CDR3: CASSEWPVDGTSGRALNIQYF
D: TRBD2
J: TRBJ2-4
V: TRBV10-2
size: few

DNA: TGCGCCAGCAGCTTTCTTCTGAACACTGAAGCTTTCTTT
CDR3: CASSFLLNTEAFF
D: NA
J: TRBJ1-1
V: TRBV5-1
size: few

DNA: TGTGCCACCAGCACTGAGGGACTAGCGGGAGTACGGTATTTT
CDR3: CATSTEGLAGVRYF
D: TRBD2
J: TRBJ2-3
V: TRBV15
size: many